Described below is a single TCR beta chain sequence and its context. Its cognate antigen has yet to be identified. Base quality data are lacking; no much larger clone is found one base away. This sample was taken from a study of T cell responses to AZD1222 COVID-19 vaccine (dated by TCRdb to about 2021). Regarding the study in general: AZD1222 recipients whose second dose came at about 4 weeks and those whose second dose came at about 12 weeks were combined into one group, since spike-specific TCR depth and breadth did not differ between the two schedules. TCR sequencing covered 230 or so trial participants: 200 to 220 given two doses of AZD1222 and 26 given two doses of MenACWY control vaccine. Trial participants were enrolled into age subgroups of 18-55, 56-69 and 70-plus years, which contained about 160, 30 and 59 TCR-sequenced participants, respectively.

In light of the paper, this sample's time point label describes: baseline before first vaccination. The vaccinee samples were drawn from two UK trials, COV001 and COV002, one of which was a single-blind randomized controlled phase 2/3 trial testing AZD1222 (ChAdOx1 nCoV-19) in healthy adults. For TCRbeta chain sequencing, PBMC samples from trial participants were taken at day 0 and at day 28 after the second dose. The CDR3 regions of human TCRbeta chains were analyzed by immunosequencing. Under the source paper's analysis protocol: TCRs in the repertoires were matched against a reference library of SARS-CoV-2-specific TCRs that had been generated with the MIRA antigen-specificity platform. Breadth was defined as the fraction of unique TCRs that were SARS-CoV-2-associated. Depth was defined as the fraction of total T cells that were SARS-CoV-2-associated. Using the MIRA data, each spike-specific TCR was mapped to the spike region that the TCR reacts to and placed in a CD4 or CD8 class. Log10-transformed breadth and depth values were compared by one-way ANOVA with Sidak's multiple comparisons tests. TCRdb stores this immuneACCESS table with in-frame sequences only. Part of the clones is absent; in the studies checked, under half of the shortfall reflects unresolved V genes, and no reason is known for the rest. V and J calls and clone size come straight from that table; D and trimming were deduced from the DNA. The sample contains some 150,000 clones, roughly 90% of them found a single time. In total, the top ten clones hold 2.9% of the sample.

Study-wide findings and limitations: Conclusions about previously exposed vaccinees are limited, since just 5 to 7 AZD1222 recipients were seropositive for SARS-CoV-2 at baseline. CD4 TCRs associated with the vaccine covered the entire spike protein, and the dominant responses were in regions 160-218 and 743-854. Spike-specific TCR breadth and depth rose significantly after two AZD1222 doses compared with day 0 and with MenACWY recipients. Participants were mostly white British and included more females than males, and it was suggested by the authors that clonal diversity may have been underestimated. In the small 56-69-year group, the increase in depth fell short of significance, most likely because of low power. Because no day 14 peak-response samples were available, the repertoires could be characterized only after the peak T cell response. Reportedly, close to half of the unique spike-specific TCRs recognized epitopes lying outside the regions that are mutated in the B.1.351 and B.1.1.7 variants.

From the cysteine through the phenylalanine, the CDR3 covers 15 amino acids. Only the CDR3 DNA is retained, 45 bases long and in frame from the first base. Source: peripheral blood, taken on day 0 of AZD1222 vaccination. In this chain, TRBV21-1 is recombined with TRBJ2-2; the table's D call, TRBD2, was not checked against the DNA. TRBV21-1 counts as a pseudogene. The receptor's source is an adult in good health. This receptor has the CDR3 CASSKSEEDRGELFF. The DNA sequence follows: TGTGCCAGCAGCAAGTCAGAGGAAGACCGCGGGGAGCTGTTTTTT.